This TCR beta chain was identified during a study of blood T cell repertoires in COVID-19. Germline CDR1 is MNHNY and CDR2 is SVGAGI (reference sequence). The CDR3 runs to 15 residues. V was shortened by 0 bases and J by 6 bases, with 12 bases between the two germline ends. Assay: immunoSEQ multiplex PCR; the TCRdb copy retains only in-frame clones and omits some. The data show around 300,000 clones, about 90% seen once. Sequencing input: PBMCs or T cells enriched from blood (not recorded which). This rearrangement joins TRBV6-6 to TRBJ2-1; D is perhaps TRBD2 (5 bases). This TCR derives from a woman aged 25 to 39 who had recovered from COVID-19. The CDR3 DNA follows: TGTGCCAGCAGTTACTCGAGGCCGGGGAGCAATGAGCAGTTCTTC. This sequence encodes CASSYSRPGSNEQFF.